This T cell receptor beta chain derives from a study of T cell responses to AZD1222 COVID-19 vaccine. V dropped 8 bases and J dropped 1 base, with 9 bases sitting between them. The CDR3 is 13 residues long. Germline CDR1 reads SEHNR; CDR2 reads FQNEAQ (reference sequence). Profiling relied on immunoSEQ multiplex PCR, and the TCRdb table lists in-frame clones only, not all of them. This table holds roughly 200,000 clones, roughly nine tenths found once. The source was peripheral blood, collected 28 days after the second AZD1222 dose. The chain couples TRBV7-9 to TRBJ2-1; TRBD1 is a possible D gene (6 bases). The clonotype originates from an adult who received the AZD1222 COVID-19 vaccine. This chain's CDR3 is CASGGRSYNEQFF. CDR3 coding DNA: TGTGCCAGCGGGGGCAGATCCTACAATGAGCAGTTCTTC.